This TCR beta chain came from a study of cytomegalovirus exposure and HLA in healthy donors. Overall study findings and caveats: Three chains linked to CMV were shown in vitro to be specific for CMV antigens.

A word on this clone: Its antigen is not known.

Samples came from healthy bone marrow donors. Trimming at V came to 3 bases and at J to 5 bases, leaving 9 bases not matched to a gene. The CDR3 runs to 16 residues. Germline CDR1 is KGHSH and CDR2 is LQKENI. 60 Vbeta and 13 Jbeta primers were used in PCR. TCRdb keeps only in-frame clones here, not all; method: immunoSEQ multiplex PCR. The sample shows about 150,000 clones, approximately 83% of them seen only once. The origin of this receptor is a woman aged 40 to 50 in good health and CMV-seronegative. The rearrangement links TRBV18 to TRBJ1-4, with 7 bases that match TRBD1. The sample comprised PBMCs. The CDR3 region has the DNA TGTGCCAGCTCACCTTCCTATATGACAGGGAATGAAAAACTGTTTTTT. Translating it yields CASSPSYMTGNEKLFF.